Presented here are 6 T cell receptor beta chains from one specimen sequenced in a study of long-term antiretroviral therapy in people with HIV. Assay version v3.0 of immunoSEQ was used, and it was run at survey level. The assay was immunoSEQ multiplex PCR, and TCRdb's table has in-frame clones only and misses some. The table includes 15,000 to 20,000 clones, 78% detected once. Specimen: unsorted PBMCs, collected 0.3 years after starting antiretroviral therapy. These receptors came from a woman in her forties or fifties with HIV.

The table lists this clone with a few counts. This sequence joins TRBV6-5 and TRBJ2-3; 7 bases agree with TRBD1. The CDR3 loop spans 13 amino acids. The ends lost 8 bases at V and 3 bases at J; junction bases unmatched: 5. The germline V gene has CDR1 MNHEY and CDR2 SVGAGI. CDR3 in DNA: TGTGCCAGCCAAGACAGGGCAACAGATACGCAGTATTTT. Amino acids: CASQDRATDTQYF.

The genes are TRBV7-9 and TRBJ2-2; D gene ambiguous. The CDR3 has 13 residues. Germline V lookup: CDR1 SEHNR, CDR2 FQNEAQ (reference sequence). The germline V and J ends were trimmed by 0 bases and 5 bases, with 4 bases remaining between them. This CDR3 reads CASSLARTGELFF. The CDR3 DNA sequence: TGTGCCAGCAGCTTAGCCAGGACCGGGGAGCTGTTTTTT.

The V and J genes are TRBV18 and TRBJ2-5, with D possibly called TRBD1 or TRBD2 (6 bases each). CDR3 length: 14 residues. CDR1 is KGHSH and CDR2 is LQKENI in the germline V gene. Trimming stripped 6 bases from V and 6 bases from J, with 17 bases between. Here the CDR3 DNA reads TGTGCCAGCTCCCGGGAGCAGGGGTGGAAGACCCAGTACTTC. This sequence encodes CASSREQGWKTQYF.

V and J are TRBV30 and TRBJ2-3, with 9 bases aligning to TRBD2. From germline, CDR1 is GTSNPN and CDR2 SVGIG (reference sequence). This CDR3 contains 16 residues. V lost 1 base, J lost 6 bases, and 11 bases stayed unmatched. The CDR3 region is CAWSALGRGGPDTQYF. The CDR3 DNA sequence: TGTGCCTGGAGTGCACTCGGGCGGGGGGGCCCGGATACGCAGTATTTT.

V is TRBV29-1 and J is TRBJ2-3, with TRBD1 as a possible D gene (6 bases). The length of the CDR3 is 13 residues. Germline-derived CDR1 and CDR2 are SQVTM and ANQGSEA. V gave up 7 bases and J gave up 2 bases, with 13 bases separating them. The chain's CDR3 is CSAPRGYTDTQYF. CDR3 bases: TGCAGCGCCCCCAGGGGTTACACAGATACGCAGTATTTT.

This clone was counted a few times. This rearrangement joins TRBV9 to TRBJ1-1; 7 bases agree with TRBD1. CDR1 and CDR2 from the germline V gene are SGDLS and YYNGEE. V trimming: 3 bases; J trimming: 2 bases; junction bases outside the gene matches: 7. The CDR3 runs to 15 residues. The CDR3 DNA reads TGTGCCAGCAGCGCCGCCAGGGGGGGAAACACTGAAGCTTTCTTT. Amino acid sequence: CASSAARGGNTEAFF.